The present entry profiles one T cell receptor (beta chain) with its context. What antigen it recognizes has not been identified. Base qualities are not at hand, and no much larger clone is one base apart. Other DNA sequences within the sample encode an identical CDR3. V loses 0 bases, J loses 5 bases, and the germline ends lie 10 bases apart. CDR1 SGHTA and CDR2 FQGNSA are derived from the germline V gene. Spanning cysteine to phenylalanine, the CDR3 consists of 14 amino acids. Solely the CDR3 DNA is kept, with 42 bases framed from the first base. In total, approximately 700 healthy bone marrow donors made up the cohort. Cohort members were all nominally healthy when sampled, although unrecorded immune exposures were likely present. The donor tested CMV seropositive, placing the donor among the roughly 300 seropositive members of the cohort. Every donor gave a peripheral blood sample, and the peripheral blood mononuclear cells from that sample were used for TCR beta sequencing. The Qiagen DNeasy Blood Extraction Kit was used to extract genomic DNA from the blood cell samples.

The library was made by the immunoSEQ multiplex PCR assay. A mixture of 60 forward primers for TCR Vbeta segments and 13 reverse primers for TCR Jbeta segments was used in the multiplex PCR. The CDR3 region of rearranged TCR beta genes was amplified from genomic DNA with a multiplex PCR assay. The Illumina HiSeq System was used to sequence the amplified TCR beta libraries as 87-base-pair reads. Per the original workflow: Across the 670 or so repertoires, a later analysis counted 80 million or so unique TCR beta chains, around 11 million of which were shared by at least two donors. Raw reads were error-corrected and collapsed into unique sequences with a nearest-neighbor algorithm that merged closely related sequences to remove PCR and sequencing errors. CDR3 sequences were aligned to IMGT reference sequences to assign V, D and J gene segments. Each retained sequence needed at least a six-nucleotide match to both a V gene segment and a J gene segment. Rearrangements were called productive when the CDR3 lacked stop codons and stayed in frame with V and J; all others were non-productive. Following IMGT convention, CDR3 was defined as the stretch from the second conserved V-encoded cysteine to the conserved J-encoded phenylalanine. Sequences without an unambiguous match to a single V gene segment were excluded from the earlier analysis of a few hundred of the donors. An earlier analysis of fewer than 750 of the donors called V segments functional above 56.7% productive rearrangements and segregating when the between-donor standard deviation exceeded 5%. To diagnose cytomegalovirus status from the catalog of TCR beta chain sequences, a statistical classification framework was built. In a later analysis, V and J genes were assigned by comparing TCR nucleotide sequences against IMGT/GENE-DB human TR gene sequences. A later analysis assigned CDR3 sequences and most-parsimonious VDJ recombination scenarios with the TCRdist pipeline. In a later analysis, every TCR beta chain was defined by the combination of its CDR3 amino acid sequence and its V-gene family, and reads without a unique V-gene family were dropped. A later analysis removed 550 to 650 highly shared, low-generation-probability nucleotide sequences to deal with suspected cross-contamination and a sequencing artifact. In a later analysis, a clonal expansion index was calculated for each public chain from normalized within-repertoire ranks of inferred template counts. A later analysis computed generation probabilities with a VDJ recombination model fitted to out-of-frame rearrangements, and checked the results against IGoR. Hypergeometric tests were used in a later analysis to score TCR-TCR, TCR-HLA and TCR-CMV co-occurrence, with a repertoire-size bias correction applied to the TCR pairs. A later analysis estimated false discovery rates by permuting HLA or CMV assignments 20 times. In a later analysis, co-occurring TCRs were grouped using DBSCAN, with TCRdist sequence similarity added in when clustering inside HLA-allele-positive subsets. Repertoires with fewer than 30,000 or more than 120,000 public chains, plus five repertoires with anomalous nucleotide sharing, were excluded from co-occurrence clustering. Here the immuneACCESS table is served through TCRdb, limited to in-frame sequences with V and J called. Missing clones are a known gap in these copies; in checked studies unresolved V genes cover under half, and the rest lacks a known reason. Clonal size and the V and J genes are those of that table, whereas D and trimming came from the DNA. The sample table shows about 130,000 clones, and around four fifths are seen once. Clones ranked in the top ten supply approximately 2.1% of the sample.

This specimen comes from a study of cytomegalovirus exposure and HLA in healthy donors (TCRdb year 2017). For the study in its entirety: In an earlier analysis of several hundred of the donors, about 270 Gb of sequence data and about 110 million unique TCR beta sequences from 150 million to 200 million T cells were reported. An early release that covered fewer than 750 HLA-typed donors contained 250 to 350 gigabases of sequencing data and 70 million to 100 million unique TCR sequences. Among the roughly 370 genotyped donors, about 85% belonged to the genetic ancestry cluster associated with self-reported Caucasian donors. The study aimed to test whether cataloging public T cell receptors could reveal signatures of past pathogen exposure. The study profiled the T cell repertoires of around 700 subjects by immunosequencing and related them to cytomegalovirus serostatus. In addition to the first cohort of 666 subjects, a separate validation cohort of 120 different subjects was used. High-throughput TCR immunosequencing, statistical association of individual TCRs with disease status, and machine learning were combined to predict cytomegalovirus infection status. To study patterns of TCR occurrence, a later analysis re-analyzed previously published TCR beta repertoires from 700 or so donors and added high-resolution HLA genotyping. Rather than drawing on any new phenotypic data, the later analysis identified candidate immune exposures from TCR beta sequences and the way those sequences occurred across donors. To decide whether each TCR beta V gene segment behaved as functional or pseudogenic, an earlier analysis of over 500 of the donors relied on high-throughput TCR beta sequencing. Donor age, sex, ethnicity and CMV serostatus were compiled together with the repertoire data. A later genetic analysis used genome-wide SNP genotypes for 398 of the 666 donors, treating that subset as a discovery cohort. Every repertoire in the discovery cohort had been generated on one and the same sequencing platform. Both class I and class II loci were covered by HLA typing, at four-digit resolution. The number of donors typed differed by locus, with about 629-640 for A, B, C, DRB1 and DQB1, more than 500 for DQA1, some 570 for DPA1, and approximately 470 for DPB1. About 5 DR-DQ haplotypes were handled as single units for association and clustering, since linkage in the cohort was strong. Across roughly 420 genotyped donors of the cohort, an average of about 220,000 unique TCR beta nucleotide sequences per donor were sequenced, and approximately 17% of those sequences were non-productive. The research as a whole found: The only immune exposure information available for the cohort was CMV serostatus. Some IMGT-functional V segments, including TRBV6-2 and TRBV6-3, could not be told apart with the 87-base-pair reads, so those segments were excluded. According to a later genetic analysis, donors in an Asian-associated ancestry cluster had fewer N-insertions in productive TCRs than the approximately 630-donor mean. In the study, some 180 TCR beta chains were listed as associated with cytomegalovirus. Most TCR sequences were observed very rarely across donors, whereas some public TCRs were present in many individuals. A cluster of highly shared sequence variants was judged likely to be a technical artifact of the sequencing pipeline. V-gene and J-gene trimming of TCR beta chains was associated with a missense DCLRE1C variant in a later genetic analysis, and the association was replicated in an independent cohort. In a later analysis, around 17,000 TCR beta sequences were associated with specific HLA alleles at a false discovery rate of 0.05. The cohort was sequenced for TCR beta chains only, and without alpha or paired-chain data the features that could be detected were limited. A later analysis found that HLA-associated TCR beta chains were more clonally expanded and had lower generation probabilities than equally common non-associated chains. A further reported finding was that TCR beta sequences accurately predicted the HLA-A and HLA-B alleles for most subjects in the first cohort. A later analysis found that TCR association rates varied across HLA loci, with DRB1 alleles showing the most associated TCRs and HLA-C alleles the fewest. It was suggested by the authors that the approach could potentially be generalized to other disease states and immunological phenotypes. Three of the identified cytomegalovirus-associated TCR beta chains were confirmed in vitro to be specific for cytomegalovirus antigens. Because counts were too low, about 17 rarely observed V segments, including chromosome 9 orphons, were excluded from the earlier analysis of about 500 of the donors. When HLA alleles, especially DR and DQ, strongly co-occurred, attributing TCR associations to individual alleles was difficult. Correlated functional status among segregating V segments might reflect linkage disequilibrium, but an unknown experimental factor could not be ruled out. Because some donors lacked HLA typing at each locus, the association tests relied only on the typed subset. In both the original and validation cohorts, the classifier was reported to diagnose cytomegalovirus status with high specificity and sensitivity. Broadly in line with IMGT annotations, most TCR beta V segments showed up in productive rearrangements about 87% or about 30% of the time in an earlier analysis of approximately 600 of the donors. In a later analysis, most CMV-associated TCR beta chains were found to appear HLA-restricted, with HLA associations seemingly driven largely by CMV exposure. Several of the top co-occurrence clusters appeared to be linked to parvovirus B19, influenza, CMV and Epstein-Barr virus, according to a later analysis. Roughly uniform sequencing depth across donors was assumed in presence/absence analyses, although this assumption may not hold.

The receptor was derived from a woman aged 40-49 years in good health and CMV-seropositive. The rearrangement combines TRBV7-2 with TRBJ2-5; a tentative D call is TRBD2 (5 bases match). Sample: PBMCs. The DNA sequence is TGTGCCAGCAGCTTAGCGGGAGTAGGGGAGACCCAGTACTTC. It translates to CASSLAGVGETQYF.